The 19 T cell receptor beta chains presented below share a single source sample, sequenced in a study of blood T cell repertoires in COVID-19. TCRdb's table, derived via immunoSEQ multiplex PCR, lists solely in-frame clones and lacks some. The repertoire has about 300,000 clones, under 90% of them found once; the top ten carry about 4.2%. The sequencing sample was made of PBMCs or T cells enriched from blood (not recorded which). Receptors originate from a man aged 25-40 years who had recovered from COVID-19.

The chain combines TRBV3-1 (or the pseudogene TRBV3-2) with TRBJ2-7; D uncertain. CDR1 and CDR2 (germline): LGHDT, YNNKEL (reference sequence). This CDR3 is built from 11 residues. Trimming removed 2 bases from V and 6 bases from J, with 5 bases in between. DNA of the CDR3: TGTGCCAGCAGCCAATCATCCGAGCAGTACTTC. It codes for CASSQSSEQYF.

The chain combines TRBV5-6 with TRBJ1-6; D possibly corresponds to TRBD1 (5 bases). The CDR3 runs to 17 residues. CDR1 is SGHDT and CDR2 is YYEEEE in the germline V gene. Trimming cost V 4 bases and J 2 bases, with 16 bases left between them. The CDR3 is CASSPGSQGPYNSPLHF. The CDR3 bases are TGTGCCAGCAGCCCTGGGTCCCAGGGCCCCTATAATTCACCCCTCCACTTT.

The rearrangement joins TRBV4-1 to TRBJ2-5, with unresolved D. The germline V gene encodes CDR1 MGHRA and CDR2 YSYEKL. There are 14 residues in the CDR3. V was shortened by 0 bases and J by 7 bases, with 12 bases between the two germline ends. The CDR3: CASSQDVPPRTQYF. The CDR3 DNA reads TGCGCCAGCAGCCAAGATGTTCCCCCGAGGACCCAGTACTTC.

The V call is TRBV5-1, the J call TRBJ2-1; D call uncertain. Germline V lookup: CDR1 SGHRS, CDR2 YFSETQ. V dropped 1 base and J dropped 2 bases, with 13 bases sitting between them. The CDR3 covers 16 residues. The chain's CDR3 is CASSLRSTGAYNEQFF. The CDR3, as DNA: TGCGCCAGCAGCTTGAGGTCTACGGGTGCCTACAATGAGCAGTTCTTC.

The genes are TRBV4-1 and TRBJ1-4; 8 bases fit TRBD1. The CDR3 has 16 amino acids. Germline V lookup: CDR1 MGHRA, CDR2 YSYEKL. V shed 4 bases and J 8 bases; nucleotides not matched to a gene: 12. CDR3 in amino acids: CASSRVDRVLREKLFF. DNA for the CDR3: TGCGCCAGCAGCCGAGTGGACAGGGTTCTTAGGGAAAAACTGTTTTTT.

This chain links TRBV10-3 with TRBJ2-7; D is possibly TRBD2 (6 bases). This CDR3 is 18 amino acids long. Germline V lookup: CDR1 ENHRY, CDR2 SYGVKD. The ends were cut back, 6 bases at V and 0 bases at J, with 24 bases in the middle. The CDR3 region is CAISDTIFGTRSSYEQYF. Written as DNA, the CDR3 is TGTGCCATCAGCGATACAATATTCGGGACTCGGAGCTCCTACGAGCAGTACTTC.

V gene TRBV15 combines with J gene TRBJ1-2, with D possibly TRBD1 on 6 matching bases. The CDR3 contains 16 residues. CDR1 is LNHNV and CDR2 is YYDKDF in the germline V gene (reference sequence). Deletions cut 5 bases from V and 2 bases from J, with 18 bases between. The CDR3, as DNA: TGTGCCACCAGCCTCGTGGGCGGGGGCGGAAACTATGGCTACACCTTC. It specifies CATSLVGGGGNYGYTF.

This chain connects TRBV10-2 to TRBJ2-1; 13 bases align to TRBD2. In germline, CDR1 is WSHSY, CDR2 SAAADI. V was pared by 7 bases and J by 10 bases, with 10 bases of the junction left unmatched. The CDR3 is made up of 15 amino acids. The CDR3 DNA sequence: TGCGCCAGCACCGAATGGACTAGCGGGAGCGGGGAGCAGTTCTTC. Translation: CASTEWTSGSGEQFF.

The chain has TRBV27 and TRBJ2-1; 11 bases align to TRBD2. The V and J ends lost 4 bases and 8 bases, in that order; junction bases with no gene match: 7. The germline V gene has CDR1 MNHEY and CDR2 SMNVEV (reference sequence). This CDR3 has 15 residues. CDR3 amino acids: CASSSRLAGSDEQFF. The CDR3 DNA reads as TGTGCCAGCAGTTCCCGACTAGCGGGAAGCGATGAGCAGTTCTTC.

This rearrangement joins TRBV15 to TRBJ1-3; no reliable D call. Looked up from germline, CDR1 is LNHNV and CDR2 is YYDKDF (reference sequence). This CDR3 is 13 amino acids long. The V and J ends lost 0 bases and 5 bases respectively, with 5 bases between them. The CDR3 protein is CATSRDIRNTIYF. CDR3 in DNA: TGTGCCACCAGCAGAGATATCCGAAACACCATATATTTT.

The rearrangement joins TRBV18 to TRBJ1-3; no reliable D call. V lost 2 bases, J lost 1 base, and 6 bases lay in between. The CDR3 is 14 amino acids. Per germline, CDR1 KGHSH and CDR2 LQKENI. The CDR3 DNA reads TGTGCCAGCTCACCAGACTGGTCTGGAAACACCATATATTTT. It translates to CASSPDWSGNTIYF.

The J gene is TRBJ2-7, the V gene TRBV25-1; D is unclear. The CDR3 is made up of 14 amino acids. V gave up 4 bases and J gave up 0 bases, with 10 bases separating them. Germline V CDR1 and CDR2: MGHDK, SYGVNS. The CDR3 bases are TGTGCCAGCAGTGGTTCCGGGTCCTCCTACGAGCAGTACTTC. Protein product: CASSGSGSSYEQYF.

The rearrangement links TRBV9 to TRBJ1-1; 9 bases match TRBD1. After removal of 8 bases from V and 2 bases from J, the junction contained 4 bases not matched to a gene. The CDR3 extends over 13 amino acids. Germline V gene lookup returns CDR1 SGDLS and CDR2 YYNGEE. CDR3 protein: CASRQGDNTEAFF. CDR3 sequence (DNA): TGTGCCAGTAGACAGGGGGATAACACTGAAGCTTTCTTT.

The chain carries TRBV5-1 and TRBJ1-2; D possibly corresponds to TRBD1 (5 bases). Germline loops: CDR1 SGHRS, CDR2 YFSETQ. The CDR3 length is 13 residues. Trimming shortened V by 7 bases and J by 2 bases, and 12 bases separated the two germline ends. CDR3 DNA: TGCGCCAGCCGCGCGACAGAGAACTATGGCTACACCTTC. This encodes CASRATENYGYTF.

V usage is TRBV19 and J usage is TRBJ1-4; weak D call: TRBD1 (6 bases). CDR1 LNHDA and CDR2 SQIVND come from the germline V gene (reference sequence). The CDR3 length is 15 residues. V was cut by 3 bases and J by 5 bases, with 13 bases left in between. The CDR3 bases are TGTGCCAGTAGTATTTATTACAGGGAAAATGAAAAACTGTTTTTT. Amino acid sequence: CASSIYYRENEKLFF.

This rearrangement joins TRBV14 to TRBJ2-2, with TRBD1 matching over 9 bases. J gave up 3 bases and V 2 bases, and 10 bases lay outside the gene matches. The CDR3 is 18 residues long. Germline lookup yields CDR1 SGHDN and CDR2 FVKESK. The CDR3 DNA follows: TGTGCCAGCAGCCAAAGGACAGGGGCGCCCCGGTACACCGGGGAGCTGTTTTTT. Protein: CASSQRTGAPRYTGELFF.

The rearrangement joins TRBV28 to TRBJ2-7; 9 bases match TRBD1. The germline V gene has CDR1 MDHEN and CDR2 SYDVKM. This CDR3 region has 15 residues. V lost 7 bases, J lost 4 bases, and 11 bases stayed unmatched. The DNA of the CDR3 is TGTGCCAGCACTCCTACCGGGACAGGGTATTACGAGCAGTACTTC. It is translated as CASTPTGTGYYEQYF.

J is TRBJ2-5 and V is TRBV7-9, with D perhaps matching TRBD1 (6 bases). The V end was cut by 3 bases, the J end by 1 base, with 18 bases between. The CDR3 spans 17 residues. The V gene's germline CDR1 is SEHNR and CDR2 FQNEAQ (reference sequence). In nucleotides, the CDR3 is TGTGCCAGCAGCTTGTTTACGACAGGAATCTTCCAAGAGACCCAGTACTTC. It encodes CASSLFTTGIFQETQYF.

The chain couples TRBV11-3 to TRBJ2-5; weak D call: TRBD2 (6 bases). CDR3 length equals 15 residues. Germline assignment: CDR1 SGHNT and CDR2 YENEEA. V lost 5 bases and J 1 base, leaving 14 bases between the germline ends. The CDR3 is CASSRRARGQETQYF. CDR3 nucleotide sequence: TGTGCCAGCAGCCGACGCGCGCGGGGCCAAGAGACCCAGTACTTC.